This T cell receptor (beta chain) was profiled in a study of shared clonotypes between healthy human individuals. Turning to the study itself: CD4 naive cells filled three plates per donor, CD4 memory three, CD8 naive two and CD8 memory one.

Deletions cut 4 bases from V and 0 bases from J, with 14 bases between. This CDR3 is built from 15 residues. Per germline, CDR1 SGHRS and CDR2 YFSETQ. Details on this clone: Its specificity is unknown.

Splitting the CD4+ cells yielded a CD45RA+ naive subset and a CD45RA-negative memory subset. Sequencing was performed with immunoSEQ multiplex PCR; in TCRdb, only in-frame clones are kept and a portion is missing. This sample has some 980,000 clones, with 70% to 85% found just once. The study's findings and limits: Although depth was large, rarefaction showed that sequencing of the sorted subsets was incomplete. Blood was the sole source, and tissue repertoires probably differ.

The TCR was taken from a young man in good health. Sequencing was carried out using memory CD4+ T cells sorted from blood. Documented subset: CD45RA-negative fraction. The chain employs TRBV5-1 and TRBJ2-7; possibly TRBD1 for D (6 bases). CDR3 DNA sequence: TGCGCCAGCAGCGCGCACGACAGGTCCTCCTACGAGCAGTACTTC. This gives the protein CASSAHDRSSYEQYF.